These T cell receptor beta chains were read from a single sample in a study of cytomegalovirus exposure and HLA in healthy donors. Sequencing was performed with immunoSEQ multiplex PCR; in TCRdb, only in-frame clones are kept and a portion is missing. Among 250,000 to 300,000 clones listed, 80% to 90% were seen once. The sequenced material came from PBMCs. The receptors stem from a woman aged 18-29 years in good health and CMV-seronegative. The CDR3 runs from the conserved cysteine through the conserved F or W. D genes are given only for firm matches. Clone size is stated in some rows and not others, as once, few, many or a class when expanded.

CDR3 length: 14; D gene: -; J gene: TRBJ2-1; V gene: TRBV29-1; clone size: -; CDR3 DNA: TGCAGCGTTGAGGACTACCCCACTTCCAATGAGCAGTTCTTC; CDR3 protein: CSVEDYPTSNEQFF
CDR3 length: 13; D gene: -; J gene: TRBJ2-7; V gene: TRBV11-1; clone size: -; CDR3 DNA: TGTGCCAGCAGCCTAGACGGAGGCTACGAGCAGTACTTC; CDR3 protein: CASSLDGGYEQYF
CDR3 length: 13; D gene: TRBD1; J gene: TRBJ1-2; V gene: TRBV10-3; clone size: -; CDR3 DNA: TGTGCCATCAGCCAGGACAGGGAGGATGGCTACACCTTC; CDR3 protein: CAISQDREDGYTF
CDR3 length: 15; D gene: -; J gene: TRBJ2-1; V gene: TRBV7-3; clone size: -; CDR3 DNA: TGTGCCAGCAGCTTATCGGCTAGCTCCTACAATGAGCAGTTCTTC; CDR3 protein: CASSLSASSYNEQFF
CDR3 length: 16; D gene: TRBD2; J gene: TRBJ2-2; V gene: TRBV27; clone size: -; CDR3 DNA: TGTGCCAGCAGTCTCCCGACCGCGGGGGAAATCGGGGAGCTGTTTTTT; CDR3 protein: CASSLPTAGEIGELFF
CDR3 length: 17; D gene: -; J gene: TRBJ1-1; V gene: TRBV2; clone size: -; CDR3 DNA: TGTGCCAGCAGGGGCACAGGGACCATCCGAGCGAACACTGAAGCTTTCTTT; CDR3 protein: CASRGTGTIRANTEAFF
CDR3 length: 13; D gene: -; J gene: TRBJ1-2; V gene: TRBV30; clone size: few; CDR3 DNA: TGTGCCTGGAGTTGGGACACAGATTATGGCTACACCTTC; CDR3 protein: CAWSWDTDYGYTF
CDR3 length: 14; D gene: -; J gene: TRBJ2-2; V gene: TRBV19; clone size: -; CDR3 DNA: TGTGCCAGTAGTCCGGGATCCACAGTCTGGGAGCTGTTTTTT; CDR3 protein: CASSPGSTVWELFF
CDR3 length: 13; D gene: TRBD1; J gene: TRBJ1-2; V gene: TRBV7-8; clone size: few; CDR3 DNA: TGTGCCAGCAGCGGGCGGACAGGTTCCGGCTACACCTTC; CDR3 protein: CASSGRTGSGYTF
CDR3 length: 15; D gene: -; J gene: TRBJ2-7; V gene: TRBV23-1; clone size: -; CDR3 DNA: TGCGCCAGCAGTCAATCTCAGGTCAGAAGCTACGAGCAGTACTTC; CDR3 protein: CASSQSQVRSYEQYF
CDR3 length: 15; D gene: -; J gene: TRBJ1-1; V gene: TRBV6-5; clone size: -; CDR3 DNA: TGTGCCAGCAGTTACTCCTGGCGGGGTGACACTGAAGCTTTCTTT; CDR3 protein: CASSYSWRGDTEAFF
CDR3 length: 15; D gene: -; J gene: TRBJ1-1; V gene: TRBV11-2; clone size: -; CDR3 DNA: TGTGCCAGCAGCTTAGATCTGGCAGGGGACACTGAAGCTTTCTTT; CDR3 protein: CASSLDLAGDTEAFF
CDR3 length: 13; D gene: TRBD1; J gene: TRBJ2-5; V gene: TRBV27; clone size: -; CDR3 DNA: TGTGCCAGCAGCCGGGACAGCCAAGAGACCCAGTACTTC; CDR3 protein: CASSRDSQETQYF
CDR3 length: 13; D gene: -; J gene: TRBJ2-7; V gene: TRBV28; clone size: -; CDR3 DNA: TGTGCCAGCAGTTTTTCAGGGTATTACGAGCAGTACTTC; CDR3 protein: CASSFSGYYEQYF
CDR3 length: 13; D gene: -; J gene: TRBJ1-2; V gene: TRBV5-4; clone size: -; CDR3 DNA: TGTGCCACCCCCAAGCGGGGGGCGAATGGCTACACCTTC; CDR3 protein: CATPKRGANGYTF
CDR3 length: 16; D gene: TRBD2; J gene: TRBJ2-3; V gene: TRBV6-4; clone size: few; CDR3 DNA: TGTGCCAGCAGCCTTCGAGCGGGAGGGCCGTCAGATACGCAGTATTTT; CDR3 protein: CASSLRAGGPSDTQYF
CDR3 length: 16; D gene: TRBD1; J gene: TRBJ1-5; V gene: TRBV19; clone size: -; CDR3 DNA: TGTGCCACCGGGGGACAGGGGCCCGGGACCAATCAGCCCCAGCATTTT; CDR3 protein: CATGGQGPGTNQPQHF
CDR3 length: 14; D gene: TRBD2; J gene: TRBJ2-3; V gene: TRBV6-5; clone size: -; CDR3 DNA: TGTGCCAGCAGTTACGGGGGGGGTACAGATACGCAGTATTTT; CDR3 protein: CASSYGGGTDTQYF
CDR3 length: 13; D gene: -; J gene: TRBJ1-1; V gene: TRBV18; clone size: -; CDR3 DNA: TGTGCCAGCACGCGGACAGAAGGCACTGAAGCTTTCTTT; CDR3 protein: CASTRTEGTEAFF
CDR3 length: 14; D gene: TRBD1; J gene: TRBJ1-5; V gene: TRBV30; clone size: -; CDR3 DNA: TGTGCCTGGAGCGGGGGACAGGGGTTTCAGCCCCAGCATTTT; CDR3 protein: CAWSGGQGFQPQHF
CDR3 length: 13; D gene: -; J gene: TRBJ2-2; V gene: TRBV27; clone size: -; CDR3 DNA: TGTGCCAGCAGTTTCGTAGTCACCGGGGAGCTGTTTTTT; CDR3 protein: CASSFVVTGELFF
CDR3 length: 17; D gene: TRBD2; J gene: TRBJ2-1; V gene: TRBV9; clone size: -; CDR3 DNA: TGTGCCAGCAGCCCCCTCTCTAGCGGGGGGGCCTGGAATGAGCAGTTCTTC; CDR3 protein: CASSPLSSGGAWNEQFF
CDR3 length: 16; D gene: TRBD2; J gene: TRBJ2-7; V gene: TRBV28; clone size: -; CDR3 DNA: TGTGCCAGCAGTTCGCCCGGGGTAGCGGGGGGCTACGAGCAGTACTTC; CDR3 protein: CASSSPGVAGGYEQYF
CDR3 length: 14; D gene: TRBD1; J gene: TRBJ2-7; V gene: TRBV23-1; clone size: -; CDR3 DNA: TGCGCCAGCAGGGAAAACAGGGGTAGGTACGAGCAGTACTTC; CDR3 protein: CASRENRGRYEQYF
CDR3 length: 17; D gene: TRBD1; J gene: TRBJ2-2; V gene: TRBV27; clone size: -; CDR3 DNA: TGTGCCAGCAGACAACAGGGGGCGCGTCTGAACACCGGGGAGCTGTTTTTT; CDR3 protein: CASRQQGARLNTGELFF
CDR3 length: 16; D gene: -; J gene: TRBJ2-3; V gene: TRBV1; clone size: -; CDR3 DNA: TGCACCAGCGCCCCGCGACTAGCGGGGGGAGCAGATACGCAGTATTTT; CDR3 protein: CTSAPRLAGGADTQYF
CDR3 length: 15; D gene: -; J gene: TRBJ2-7; V gene: TRBV6-6; clone size: -; CDR3 DNA: TGTGCCAGCAACGCGCCGACTCTGGGCTCCTACGAGCAGTACTTC; CDR3 protein: CASNAPTLGSYEQYF
CDR3 length: 13; D gene: -; J gene: TRBJ1-2; V gene: TRBV6-5; clone size: -; CDR3 DNA: TGTGCCAGCAGCCTGGGGGGGGACTATGGCTACACCTTC; CDR3 protein: CASSLGGDYGYTF
CDR3 length: 15; D gene: TRBD1; J gene: TRBJ1-3; V gene: TRBV6-5; clone size: -; CDR3 DNA: TGTGCCAGCAGTTTACAGGGGAGGTCTGGAAACACCATATATTTT; CDR3 protein: CASSLQGRSGNTIYF
CDR3 length: 17; D gene: -; J gene: TRBJ1-1; V gene: TRBV27; clone size: -; CDR3 DNA: TGTGCCAGCAGTTCCGTTCGGACAGCTCTCTGGCACACTGAAGCTTTCTTT; CDR3 protein: CASSSVRTALWHTEAFF
CDR3 length: 11; D gene: -; J gene: TRBJ2-5; V gene: TRBV7-9; clone size: -; CDR3 DNA: TGTGCCAGCAGCCCGGTGGAGACCCAGTACTTC; CDR3 protein: CASSPVETQYF
CDR3 length: 12; D gene: TRBD1; J gene: TRBJ1-2; V gene: TRBV10-2; clone size: -; CDR3 DNA: TGCGCCAGCACCCGACAGGGCGGTTCCTACACCTTC; CDR3 protein: CASTRQGGSYTF
CDR3 length: 17; D gene: -; J gene: TRBJ1-5; V gene: TRBV2; clone size: -; CDR3 DNA: TGTGCCAGCAGTGAAAGGGGGGGCGAAGTAATGGGACAGCCCCAGCATTTT; CDR3 protein: CASSERGGEVMGQPQHF
CDR3 length: 14; D gene: TRBD2; J gene: TRBJ2-3; V gene: TRBV30; clone size: -; CDR3 DNA: TGTGCCTGGGCCAGCGGGAGGGACACAGATACGCAGTATTTT; CDR3 protein: CAWASGRDTDTQYF
CDR3 length: 20; D gene: -; J gene: TRBJ1-5; V gene: TRBV4-1; clone size: -; CDR3 DNA: TGCGCCAGCAGCCAGACCCAAAACGGGAGGGAAATCGTAGGCAATCAGCCCCAGCATTTT; CDR3 protein: CASSQTQNGREIVGNQPQHF
CDR3 length: 12; D gene: -; J gene: TRBJ1-6; V gene: TRBV27; clone size: -; CDR3 DNA: TGTGCCAGCAGTTTACTTAATTCACCCCTCCACTTT; CDR3 protein: CASSLLNSPLHF
CDR3 length: 14; D gene: -; J gene: TRBJ2-1; V gene: TRBV9; clone size: -; CDR3 DNA: TGTGCCAGCAGCGTCCCCGGGACAAGTCATGAGCAGTTCTTC; CDR3 protein: CASSVPGTSHEQFF
CDR3 length: 14; D gene: -; J gene: TRBJ2-3; V gene: TRBV27; clone size: -; CDR3 DNA: TGTGCCAGCAGAGGGGGGGGGACCCCAGATACGCAGTATTTT; CDR3 protein: CASRGGGTPDTQYF
CDR3 length: 15; D gene: -; J gene: TRBJ1-2; V gene: TRBV7-2; clone size: -; CDR3 DNA: TGTGCCAGCAGCTTAGGCTGGGGCGGACCGGAGGGCTACACCTTC; CDR3 protein: CASSLGWGGPEGYTF
CDR3 length: 14; D gene: -; J gene: TRBJ1-2; V gene: TRBV28; clone size: few; CDR3 DNA: TGTGCCAGCAGTCTTAACTACCTACAGGATAGCTACACCTTC; CDR3 protein: CASSLNYLQDSYTF
CDR3 length: 18; D gene: TRBD1; J gene: TRBJ1-1; V gene: TRBV6-1; clone size: -; CDR3 DNA: TGTGCCAGCAGTGACTATCCCGGACAGGGGAATTTGAACACTGAAGCTTTCTTT; CDR3 protein: CASSDYPGQGNLNTEAFF
CDR3 length: 17; D gene: -; J gene: TRBJ2-3; V gene: TRBV7-2; clone size: -; CDR3 DNA: TGTGCCAGCAACTCAGACGGGTCTCTTTCTAGCACAGATACGCAGTATTTT; CDR3 protein: CASNSDGSLSSTDTQYF
CDR3 length: 15; D gene: -; J gene: TRBJ2-1; V gene: TRBV11-2; clone size: once; CDR3 DNA: TGTGCCAGCAGCTTAGGGGCTAACTCCTACAATGAGCAGTTCTTC; CDR3 protein: CASSLGANSYNEQFF
CDR3 length: 18; D gene: -; J gene: TRBJ2-7; V gene: TRBV27; clone size: -; CDR3 DNA: TGTGCCAGCAGGAAACTCGGGCAGGAGGCGGACCGATCCTACGAGCAGTACTTC; CDR3 protein: CASRKLGQEADRSYEQYF
CDR3 length: 15; D gene: -; J gene: TRBJ2-5; V gene: TRBV27; clone size: once; CDR3 DNA: TGTGCCAGCCGGGTCGACGGGGTTGTGGAAGAGACCCAGTACTTC; CDR3 protein: CASRVDGVVEETQYF
CDR3 length: 15; D gene: TRBD2; J gene: TRBJ2-3; V gene: TRBV6-5; clone size: -; CDR3 DNA: TGTGCCAGCAGTCGGACTAGCGGGGAGTTCGATACGCAGTATTTT; CDR3 protein: CASSRTSGEFDTQYF
CDR3 length: 13; D gene: -; J gene: TRBJ1-1; V gene: TRBV9; clone size: -; CDR3 DNA: TGTGCCAGCGCCCGGGATTCCAACACTGAAGCTTTCTTT; CDR3 protein: CASARDSNTEAFF
CDR3 length: 14; D gene: TRBD1; J gene: TRBJ1-5; V gene: TRBV2; clone size: once; CDR3 DNA: TGTGCCAGCAGACAAGGGACAGTCAATCAGCCCCAGCATTTT; CDR3 protein: CASRQGTVNQPQHF